A single sample gave rise to the 19 T cell receptor beta chains below, sequenced in a study of shared clonotypes between healthy human individuals. It was CD45RO-negative cells, positively selected for CCR7, that made up naive CD8 cells, with terminally differentiated effector memory CD45RA+ cells excluded. Repertoires were generated with immunoSEQ multiplex PCR, while TCRdb's copy carries only in-frame clones and drops some. The table has around 2.1 million clones, 93% seen once. Sequenced: naive CD8+ T cells from PBMCs. These receptors originate from a man between 18 and 29 years old in good health. Some clones in this sample may be carry-over from other donors' samples.

The chain links TRBV6-1 to TRBJ2-2; TRBD2 agrees at 9 bases. The CDR3 consists of 16 residues. V was clipped by 6 bases and J by 4 bases; unmatched bases: 9. The germline V gene has CDR1 MNHNS and CDR2 SASEGT. CDR3 sequence: CASSERLAGLTGELFF. The CDR3 DNA sequence: TGTGCCAGCAGCGAAAGGCTAGCGGGACTCACCGGGGAGCTGTTTTTT.

The rearrangement joins TRBV19 to TRBJ1-4; no reliable D call. There are 17 residues in the CDR3. Germline CDR1 and CDR2: LNHDA and SQIVND (reference sequence). V dropped 8 bases and J dropped 4 bases, with 23 bases sitting between them. The CDR3 sequence: CASSTPNTESRNEKLFF. The CDR3 DNA sequence: TGTGCCAGTTCAACCCCAAATACCGAATCCCGTAATGAAAAACTGTTTTTT. Variable domain in full (rest from reference TRBV19 and TRBJ1-4): DGGITQSPKYLFRKEGQNVTLSCEQNLNHDAMYWYRQDPGQGLRLIYYSQIVNDFQKGDIAEGYSVSREKKESFPLTVTSAQKNPTAFYLCASSTPNTESRNEKLFFGSGTQLSVL.

As for this clone: This sample includes further DNA sequences coding for the same CDR3. V usage is TRBV27 and J usage is TRBJ1-5; a weak D match, TRBD1 (5 bases). This CDR3 spans 13 amino acids. Germline CDR1 and CDR2: MNHEY and SMNVEV (reference sequence). V was clipped by 1 base and J by 7 bases, with 8 bases between them. CDR3 region: CASSLLGPQPQHF. The DNA for the CDR3 is TGTGCCAGCAGTTTATTGGGGCCCCAGCCCCAGCATTTT.

This chain uses TRBV28 with TRBJ2-3; D is unclear. Germline V CDR1 and CDR2: MDHEN, SYDVKM. This CDR3 spans 14 amino acids. Trimming pared 3 bases from V and 4 bases from J, leaving 11 bases between. The CDR3 sequence is CASSLRQAPDTQYF. As DNA, the CDR3 is TGTGCCAGCAGTTTGAGGCAGGCCCCAGATACGCAGTATTTT. The entire variable domain, with the rest obtained from reference TRBV28 and TRBJ2-3, is as follows: DVKVTQSSRYLVKRTGEKVFLECVQDMDHENMFWYRQDPGLGLRLIYFSYDVKMKEKGDIPEGYSVSREKKERFSLILESASTNQTSMYLCASSLRQAPDTQYFGPGTRLTVL.

This clone was picked up one time. This chain links TRBV14 with TRBJ2-5; 7 bases are a match to TRBD2. The CDR3 extends over 14 amino acids. Germline-derived CDR1 and CDR2 are SGHDN and FVKESK. With 1 base clipped from V and 5 bases from J, the junction kept 4 bases outside the gene matches. The CDR3 sequence: CASSQVAGGETQYF. CDR3 sequence (DNA): TGTGCCAGCAGCCAAGTAGCGGGTGGGGAGACCCAGTACTTC.

The chain couples TRBV10-3 to TRBJ2-3; D uncertain. CDR3 length: 13 residues. Germline CDR1 reads ENHRY; CDR2 reads SYGVKD. V lost 2 bases and J 7 bases, leaving 10 bases between the germline ends. CDR3 sequence reads: CAISEALVHTQYF. CDR3 nucleotide sequence: TGTGCCATCAGTGAGGCCCTGGTGCATACGCAGTATTTT.

The V and J genes are TRBV6-1 and TRBJ1-2, with 10 bases lining up with TRBD1. The CDR3 sequence is 16 residues long. CDR1 is MNHNS and CDR2 is SASEGT in the germline V gene. The trim removed 2 bases at V and 6 bases at J, leaving 9 bases unmatched. This chain's CDR3 is CASSEFGTGVIHGYTF. The CDR3 DNA reads as TGTGCCAGCAGTGAATTTGGGACAGGGGTTATTCATGGCTACACCTTC.

This clone was detected once. CDR3 loop: CASSPPRDRGTEAFF. CDR3 DNA: TGCGCCAGCAGCCCTCCGAGGGACAGGGGCACTGAAGCTTTCTTT. V gene TRBV4-1 combines with J gene TRBJ1-1, with TRBD1 identical over 10 bases. The CDR3 runs 15 residues. Per the germline V gene, CDR1 is MGHRA and CDR2 is YSYEKL. The junction had 6 bases not matched to a gene; V was cut back by 4 bases and J by 4 bases.

With regard to this clone: Other nucleotide sequences in the sample specify the same CDR3. The chain recombines TRBV29-1 with TRBJ2-7; 7 bases agree with TRBD1. The length of the CDR3 is 14 residues. In germline, CDR1 is SQVTM, CDR2 ANQGSEA. The V segment lost 3 bases and the J segment 0 bases; nucleotides outside the gene matches: 5. CDR3 sequence: CSVEMTGSSYEQYF. The CDR3 DNA reads as TGCAGCGTTGAGATGACAGGGAGCTCCTACGAGCAGTACTTC.

With respect to this clone: Other DNA sequences within the sample encode an identical CDR3. The chain recombines TRBV27 with TRBJ2-7; 12 nucleotides match TRBD1. Unmatched junction bases numbered 7, after V lost 6 bases and J lost 7 bases. The germline CDR1 and CDR2 sequences are MNHEY and SMNVEV (reference sequence). The CDR3 extends over 14 amino acids. CDR3 bases: TGTGCCAGCAGCTTGGGACAGGGGGCGCGGGAGCAGTACTTC. Protein product: CASSLGQGAREQYF.

This chain uses TRBV27 with TRBJ2-1; 8 nucleotides line up with TRBD1. The CDR3 is made up of 18 amino acids. V trimming: 5 bases; J trimming: 8 bases; junction bases outside the gene matches: 20. Germline V CDR1 and CDR2: MNHEY, SMNVEV (reference sequence). CDR3 sequence reads: CASSPEIPGQVKEYEQFF. The CDR3 region has the DNA TGTGCCAGCAGTCCGGAAATCCCGGGACAGGTAAAGGAGTATGAGCAGTTCTTC.

V gene TRBV2 combines with J gene TRBJ2-2; no clear D. CDR1 SNHLY and CDR2 FYNNEI come from the germline V gene. Trimming pared 1 base from V and 10 bases from J, leaving 7 bases between. The CDR3 is 12 residues long. The CDR3 DNA is TGTGCCAGCAGTGAAGAGCGCGAGGAGCTGTTTTTT. Encoded protein: CASSEEREELFF.

The genes are TRBV29-1 and TRBJ2-6, with a possible D match to TRBD1 (6 bases). The germline V gene has CDR1 SQVTM and CDR2 ANQGSEA. The CDR3 loop spans 14 amino acids. V was clipped by 6 bases and J by 1 base, with 10 bases between them. The CDR3 sequence is CSVATGSGANVLTF. The CDR3 nucleotides read TGCAGCGTCGCCACAGGGTCTGGGGCCAACGTCCTGACTTTC.

The chain couples TRBV28 to TRBJ2-5; tentatively, D is TRBD2 (6 bases). Germline CDR1 and CDR2: MDHEN and SYDVKM. Trimming took off 6 bases at V and 4 bases at J, with 21 bases between the two ends. This CDR3 is built from 16 residues. Written as DNA, the CDR3 is TGTGCCAGCAGCGGGGAGCCAGCAGCAGCGGGAGAGACCCAGTACTTC. Translation: CASSGEPAAAGETQYF.

The chain recombines TRBV4-3 with TRBJ1-2; the D gene is possibly TRBD1 (5 bases). Trimming cost V 3 bases and J 3 bases, with 11 bases left between them. The CDR3 is 14 residues long. Germline CDR1 and CDR2: LGHNA and YSLEER. CDR3 coding DNA: TGCGCCAGCAGCCACTGGGGGGAGGACTATGGCTACACCTTC. Protein: CASSHWGEDYGYTF.

This chain joins TRBV6-5 and TRBJ2-7, with D hard to call. The germline gives CDR1 MNHEY, CDR2 SVGAGI. The CDR3 extends over 13 amino acids. Trimming removed 5 bases from V and 3 bases from J, with 11 bases in between. CDR3 DNA sequence: TGTGCCAGCAGTATCACCACAGACTACGAGCAGTACTTC. As protein: CASSITTDYEQYF.

The V and J genes are TRBV15 and TRBJ2-7, with D uncertain. CDR3 length: 13 amino acids. CDR1 and CDR2 from the germline V gene are LNHNV and YYDKDF (reference sequence). V lost 5 bases and J 0 bases, leaving 8 bases between the germline ends. DNA for the CDR3: TGTGCCACCAGCCCTAGGATCTCCTACGAGCAGTACTTC. Amino acid sequence: CATSPRISYEQYF.

Concerning this clone itself: Other DNA sequences in the same sample also yield this CDR3. This chain connects TRBV7-9 to TRBJ2-7; the match to TRBD1 covers 7 bases. The CDR3 is 13 amino acids. The V segment lost 5 bases and the J segment 3 bases; nucleotides outside the gene matches: 4. CDR1 and CDR2 (germline): SEHNR, FQNEAQ (reference sequence). CDR3 amino acids: CASSPGQNYEQYF. In DNA form, the CDR3 reads TGTGCCAGCAGCCCGGGACAGAACTACGAGCAGTACTTC.

CDR3 sequence: CASSGTGPMAWELFF. The CDR3 DNA sequence: TGTGCCAGCAGCGGGACAGGTCCAATGGCCTGGGAGCTGTTTTTT. This sequence joins TRBV7-9 and TRBJ2-2; TRBD1 agrees at 8 bases. The CDR3 consists of 15 residues. Germline CDR1 reads SEHNR; CDR2 reads FQNEAQ (reference sequence). Unmatched junction bases numbered 11, after V lost 5 bases and J lost 9 bases. Combining the CDR3 with reference TRBV7-9 and TRBJ2-2 gives the whole variable domain DTGVSQNPRHKITKRGQNVTFRCDPISEHNRLYWYRQTLGQGPEFLTYFQNEAQLEKSRLLSDRFSAERPKGSFSTLEIQRTEQGDSAMYLCASSGTGPMAWELFFGEGSRLTVL.